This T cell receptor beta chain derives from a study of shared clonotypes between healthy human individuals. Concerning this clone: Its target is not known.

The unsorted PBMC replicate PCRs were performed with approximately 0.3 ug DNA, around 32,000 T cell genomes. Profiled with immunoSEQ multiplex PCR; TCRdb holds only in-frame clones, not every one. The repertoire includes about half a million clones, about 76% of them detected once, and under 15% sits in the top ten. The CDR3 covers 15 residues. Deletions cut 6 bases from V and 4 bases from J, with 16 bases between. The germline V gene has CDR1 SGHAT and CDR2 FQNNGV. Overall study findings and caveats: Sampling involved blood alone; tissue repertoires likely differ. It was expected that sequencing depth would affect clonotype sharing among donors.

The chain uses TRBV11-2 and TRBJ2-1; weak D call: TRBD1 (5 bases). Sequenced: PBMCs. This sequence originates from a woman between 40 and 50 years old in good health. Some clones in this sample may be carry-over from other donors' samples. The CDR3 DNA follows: TGTGCCAGCAGTCAGGTAGGGGCCCAGTACAATGAGCAGTTCTTC. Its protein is CASSQVGAQYNEQFF.